A selection of T cell receptor beta chains follows, all from one sample in a study of monozygotic twins with inflammatory bowel disease. TCRdb derives one entry per CDR3 protein from the 5' RACE reads, leaving out DNA. Recorded for this sample: 400,000 to 500,000 distinct CDR3 sequences. The source material was blood. These receptors were obtained from a human donor with ulcerative colitis or Crohn's disease, or a healthy co-twin of an affected twin (not recorded which). Each CDR3 is given with its conserved first and last residue.

J	V	CDR3
TRBJ2-3	TRBV12-3/TRBV12-4	CASSPGTGYSTDTQYF
TRBJ1-6	TRBV4-2	CASRRSKTENSPLHF
TRBJ2-4	TRBV6-1	CASSESRGRERNIQYF
TRBJ2-1	TRBV5-1	CASSLGGSGITYNEQFF
TRBJ1-2	TRBV28	CASSLEKWPYTANYGYTF
TRBJ2-2	TRBV5-4	CASSFDRRGELFF
TRBJ2-5	TRBV10-3	CAIRVGAQETQYF
TRBJ1-3	TRBV18	CASSGLQSGNTIYF
TRBJ1-5	TRBV20-1	CSAHTGGGEPQHF
TRBJ2-7	TRBV10-2	CASRGGGRAGEQYF
TRBJ1-1	TRBV2	CASSVTRGNTEAFF
TRBJ2-1	TRBV4-2	CASSVQRDNEQFF
TRBJ2-3	TRBV5-1	CASSRAGVADTQYF
TRBJ2-2	TRBV2	CASSALPSGTGELFF
TRBJ2-2	TRBV12-3/TRBV12-4	CASRGSNTGELFF
TRBJ1-1	TRBV14	CASSWPGPNTEAFF
TRBJ1-2	TRBV19	CASSTRDRADYGYTF
TRBJ2-7	TRBV4-1	CASSQDRAAGAYEQYF
TRBJ1-5	TRBV12-5	CASALTESQPQHF
TRBJ2-3	TRBV19	CASMGWTSGRGNTQYF
TRBJ2-1	TRBV27	CASSFLPRGENEQFF
TRBJ1-1	TRBV12-3/TRBV12-4	CASSLGGTARKNTEAFF
TRBJ2-1	TRBV7-9	CASSPQRASGYNEQFF
TRBJ1-5	TRBV4-3	CASSQEGTENQPQHF
TRBJ1-6	TRBV7-9	CASSLPGQGANSPLHF
TRBJ2-3	TRBV7-9	CASSQSRGAPGTDTQYF
TRBJ1-2	TRBV6-6	CASRGQGVSGYTF
TRBJ2-7	TRBV2	CASSEERETYEQYF
TRBJ2-5	TRBV4-2	CASSQDPAGGQETQYF
TRBJ2-7	TRBV7-6	CASSLRVNADYEQYF
TRBJ2-1	TRBV11-2	CASSLVGQFGDEQFF
TRBJ1-4	TRBV27	CASSLRESHEKLFF
TRBJ2-1	TRBV20-1	CSAREGASGRAGEQFF
TRBJ1-1	TRBV5-1	CASSLGVGDTEAFF
TRBJ1-1	TRBV7-7	CASSAGASTEAFF
TRBJ2-2	TRBV14	CASRMAANTGELFF
TRBJ2-1	TRBV6-5	CASTLDRSDYNEQFF
TRBJ1-2	TRBV4-1	CASSQDTDLTYGYTF
TRBJ1-4	TRBV29-1	CSVGTGAGEKLFF
TRBJ1-1	TRBV27	CASSLSTSLTEAFF
TRBJ1-2	TRBV2	CASSEAWGAGGYTF
TRBJ2-5	TRBV3-1	CASSQVSRETQYF
TRBJ2-7	TRBV28	CAVGTGFEQYF
TRBJ1-2	TRBV11-2	CASSLRGQGQKMFSYGYTF
TRBJ2-7	TRBV20-1	CSARPPSAGASYEQYF